This T cell receptor (beta chain) was identified in a study of CD8 T cells in ankylosing spondylitis. A word on this clonotype: Its antigen is undetermined.

Germline-derived CDR1 and CDR2 are MDHEN and SYDVKM. After removal of 5 bases from V and 1 base from J, the junction contained 8 bases not matched to a gene. The CDR3 covers 16 residues. Study-level points and caveats: Past studies reported some motif variants in reactive arthritis synovial fluid and blood. Disease-linked clones reportedly concentrated significantly in matched ankylosing spondylitis synovial fluid. Disease-linked clones bore a CD8+ phenotype and were relatively rare in peripheral blood. Ankylosing spondylitis blood seemed to carry a telltale TCR beta motif made of fewer than ten highly homologous variants.

Quantitative 5'-RACE with molecular barcodes produced the TCR beta libraries. One entry per CDR3 protein, called by TCRdb with MiXCR from the 5' RACE reads. Of 750,000 to 850,000 distinct CDR3 sequences listed, approximately 12% are singletons. Sequencing input: blood, either unsorted or a sorted T cell fraction (not recorded which). The V call is TRBV28, the J call TRBJ1-3, with 7 bases matching TRBD1. This sequence originates from a male donor with ankylosing spondylitis. The CDR3, as DNA: TGTGCCAGCAGTCTCCCAGGGGGGGTGTCTGGAAACACCATATATTTT. Translated, it gives CASSLPGGVSGNTIYF.